This T cell receptor beta chain was identified during a study of cytomegalovirus exposure and HLA in healthy donors. Vbeta (60) and Jbeta (13) primers were used in the PCR. Authors' methods: Later work found 80 million or so unique TCR beta chains, with about 10 million shared. Data came from immunoSEQ multiplex PCR; TCRdb stores just in-frame clones and leaves some out. V and J calls and clone size follow that table, whereas D and trimming were derived from the DNA. This sample has 100,000 to 150,000 clones, with approximately 75% found just once. CDR3 length equals 16 residues. V gave up 2 bases and J gave up 7 bases, with 15 bases separating them. Germline assignment: CDR1 SGHTA and CDR2 FQGNSA.

The V and J genes are TRBV7-2 and TRBJ1-6; D may be TRBD1 (6 bases). The TCR was taken from a man in his forties in good health and CMV-seronegative. Sequenced: PBMCs. The CDR3 reads CASSLSPGGANSPLHF. Here the CDR3 DNA reads TGTGCCAGCAGCTTATCCCCGGGGGGCGCGAATTCACCCCTCCACTTT.